A single sample is the source of the 20 T cell receptor beta chains below, sequenced in a study of blood T cell repertoires in COVID-19 (dated by TCRdb to the early 2020s). Libraries were prepared through the immunoSEQ multiplex PCR assay. Sourced from immuneACCESS, this table was stored by TCRdb with only in-frame sequences that have V and J called. A share of the clones is absent; for the studies checked, an unresolved V gene accounts for under half, and the remainder has no known explanation. The sample data list roughly 250,000 clones, and 80% to 85% of these were observed just once. The leading ten clones occupy about a sixth of the sample. The sample comprised peripheral blood. The receptors derive from a person aged 65-85 years with COVID-19, enrolled during active disease.

This rearrangement joins TRBV9 to TRBJ2-1; tentative D call: TRBD2 (5 bases). The CDR3 has 16 residues. Germline V gives CDR1 SGDLS, CDR2 YYNGEE. V dropped 0 bases and J dropped 6 bases, with 16 bases sitting between them. CDR3 DNA: TGTGCCAGCAGCGTAGAACACCGGGGTAGTATCAATGAGCAGTTCTTC. Protein product: CASSVEHRGSINEQFF.

About this clone itself: The DNA is left out, because the CDR3 cannot be placed on it with certainty; the CDR3 is given as TCRdb lists it. This chain uses TRBV7-3 with TRBJ2-2; TRBD2, the D gene given by the table, was not confirmed from the DNA. Germline V gene data show CDR1 as SGHTA and CDR2 as FQGTGA. A total of 18 residues make up the CDR3, ends included. The CDR3 protein is CASSSTLGRGSIPGELFF.

This chain uses TRBV5-6 with TRBJ2-5; D perhaps matches TRBD1 (5 bases). The germline V gene encodes CDR1 SGHDT and CDR2 YYEEEE. CDR3 length: 16 residues. V was clipped by 2 bases and J by 3 bases, with 17 bases between them. CDR3 DNA: TGTGCCAGCAGCTTTGGGGCAGCAGAAACCGAAGAGACCCAGTACTTC. This translates into CASSFGAAETEETQYF.

The chain's CDR3 is CACASIDGTSVYNEQFF. The CDR3 bases are TGTGCCTGTGCCAGCATTGACGGGACTAGCGTCTACAATGAGCAGTTCTTC. The V and J genes are TRBV28 and TRBJ2-1; TRBD2 matches at 10 bases. Unmatched junction bases numbered 16, after V lost 11 bases and J lost 3 bases. The germline V gene encodes CDR1 MDHEN and CDR2 SYDVKM. The CDR3 has 17 amino acids.

The chain employs TRBV3-1 (or the pseudogene TRBV3-2) and TRBJ2-7, with 7 nucleotides matching TRBD1. The germline V gene encodes CDR1 LGHDT and CDR2 YNNKEL (reference sequence). Unmatched junction bases numbered 3, after V lost 4 bases and J lost 6 bases. This CDR3 spans 12 amino acids. The CDR3 reads CASSPGTVEQYF. CDR3 nucleotide sequence: TGTGCCAGCAGCCCCGGGACAGTCGAGCAGTACTTC.

This clone was recorded once. This chain joins TRBV11-2 and TRBJ2-2; D perhaps matches TRBD2 (5 bases). In germline, CDR1 is SGHAT, CDR2 FQNNGV. Trimming left V 5 bases short and J 2 bases short, with 9 bases between. The CDR3 length is 14 residues. The CDR3 spells CASSGSANTGELFF. In DNA form, the CDR3 reads TGTGCCAGCAGCGGGAGCGCTAACACCGGGGAGCTGTTTTTT.

Regarding this clone: The same CDR3 can be traced to other DNA sequences in this sample. The chain combines TRBV28 with TRBJ2-7; 7 nucleotides match TRBD1. The V segment lost 6 bases and the J segment 3 bases; nucleotides outside the gene matches: 2. The CDR3 sequence is 12 residues long. CDR1 MDHEN and CDR2 SYDVKM come from the germline V gene. CDR3 sequence reads: CASSSGGYEQYF. CDR3 nucleotide sequence: TGTGCCAGCAGCTCAGGGGGCTACGAGCAGTACTTC.

The genes are TRBV7-2 and TRBJ1-2; 7 bases fit TRBD1. The length of the CDR3 is 15 residues. With V trimmed by 2 bases and J by 5 bases, 8 bases remained unmatched. Germline V gives CDR1 SGHTA, CDR2 FQGNSA. The CDR3 here is CASSLFFGTEYGYTF. The CDR3 DNA follows: TGTGCCAGCAGCTTATTTTTCGGGACAGAATATGGCTACACCTTC.

The rearrangement uses TRBV5-1 and TRBJ2-6, with 8 bases matching TRBD1. Per the germline V gene, CDR1 is SGHRS and CDR2 is YFSETQ. Germline trimming cut 5 bases from V and 1 base from J; bases unmatched to any gene: 11. The CDR3 loop spans 18 amino acids. The CDR3: CASRSDGQGVSGANVLTF. CDR3 in DNA: TGCGCCAGCAGGTCGGACGGACAGGGAGTTTCTGGGGCCAACGTCCTGACTTTC.

This sequence joins TRBV6-5 and TRBJ2-5; no clear D gene. The V and J ends lost 6 bases and 2 bases respectively, with 13 bases between them. CDR3 length equals 14 residues. Per germline, CDR1 MNHEY and CDR2 SVGAGI. The CDR3 region is CASRAYVQQETQYF. The DNA for the CDR3 is TGTGCCAGCAGGGCTTACGTCCAGCAAGAGACCCAGTACTTC.

This chain joins TRBV10-3 and TRBJ2-5; 9 nucleotides match TRBD1. The length of the CDR3 is 16 residues. V shed 6 bases, J shed 5 bases, and the junction held 13 bases outside the gene matches. Looked up from germline, CDR1 is ENHRY and CDR2 is SYGVKD. CDR3 region: CAIRDHDRGVEETQYF. The DNA for the CDR3 is TGTGCCATCAGGGATCATGACAGGGGGGTGGAGGAGACCCAGTACTTC.

The V gene is TRBV10-3, the J gene TRBJ2-2, with D maybe TRBD2 (5 bases). The V end lost 3 bases, the J end lost 5 bases, and 13 bases lay between the germline ends. This CDR3 is built from 15 residues. CDR1 and CDR2 from the germline V gene are ENHRY and SYGVKD. The CDR3 DNA reads as TGTGCCATCAGTGAAGTGTCCGGGGATACCGGGGAGCTGTTTTTT. Residues: CAISEVSGDTGELFF.

This chain links TRBV2 with TRBJ2-5, with a tentative D call TRBD2 (5 bases). CDR1 and CDR2 from the germline V gene are SNHLY and FYNNEI. This CDR3 contains 14 residues. Trimming shortened V by 6 bases and J by 2 bases, and 13 bases separated the two germline ends. In nucleotides, the CDR3 is TGTGCCAGCAGAGGAAGAGCGGAACAAGAGACCCAGTACTTC. Translating gives CASRGRAEQETQYF.

The V gene is TRBV2, the J gene TRBJ2-3, with TRBD2 matching 7 bases. Germline CDR1 is SNHLY and CDR2 is FYNNEI. The CDR3 covers 13 residues. Trimming removed 4 bases from V and 3 bases from J; junction bases left unmatched: 1. The CDR3 DNA is TGTGCCAGCAGTGGGGGGGGGACAGATACGCAGTATTTT. This codes for CASSGGGTDTQYF.

The V and J genes are TRBV19 and TRBJ2-5; TRBD2 agrees at 7 bases. The CDR3 runs to 14 residues. The V and J ends lost 3 bases and 1 base, in that order; junction bases with no gene match: 2. From germline, CDR1 is LNHDA and CDR2 SQIVND (reference sequence). The CDR3 nucleotides read TGTGCCAGTAGTATGAGGGAGGGCCAAGAGACCCAGTACTTC. This encodes CASSMREGQETQYF. The full variable domain, in which reference TRBV19 and TRBJ2-5 provide the parts outside the CDR3, is DGGITQSPKYLFRKEGQNVTLSCEQNLNHDAMYWYRQDPGQGLRLIYYSQIVNDFQKGDIAEGYSVSREKKESFPLTVTSAQKNPTAFYLCASSMREGQETQYFGPGTRLLVL.

The genes are TRBV28 and TRBJ2-7, with 11 bases identical to TRBD1. There are 14 residues in the CDR3. Trimming removed 5 bases from V and 5 bases from J; junction bases left unmatched: 5. Germline V gene sequence: CDR1 MDHEN, CDR2 SYDVKM. CDR3 protein: CASSPRTGGDEQYF. DNA for the CDR3: TGTGCCAGCAGTCCGCGGACAGGGGGCGACGAGCAGTACTTC.

On this clone: One junction end does not reproduce the germline sequence, and a read error may be involved. This chain joins TRBV6-5 and TRBJ2-1; D gene uncertain. CDR3 length: 15 amino acids. The germline CDR1 and CDR2 sequences are MNHEY and SVGAGI. CDR3 sequence reads: CASSNSLLSYNEQFF. The CDR3 region has the DNA TGTGCCAGCAGTAACTCTCTACTTTCCTACAATGAGCAGTTCTTC.

This clone is a singleton in its sample. The chain is built from TRBV7-2 and TRBJ2-3, with a tentative D call TRBD1 (7 bases). With 1 base removed from V and 4 bases from J, the gap between germline ends came to 18 bases. CDR1 and CDR2 from the germline V gene are SGHTA and FQGNSA. This CDR3 has 17 residues. As DNA, the CDR3 is TGTGCCAGCAGCTTAGGGGACGTCGGAGGGGGCGCAGATACGCAGTATTTT. This sequence encodes CASSLGDVGGGADTQYF.

V gene TRBV2 combines with J gene TRBJ2-7; 11 nucleotides line up with TRBD2. CDR3 length equals 16 residues. Trimming removed 7 bases from V and 2 bases from J; junction bases left unmatched: 10. The germline gives CDR1 SNHLY, CDR2 FYNNEI. This chain's CDR3 is CASIPPGTSGTYEQYF. CDR3 DNA: TGTGCCAGCATTCCTCCCGGGACTAGCGGTACCTACGAGCAGTACTTC.

The chain carries TRBV5-1 and TRBJ2-5; 9 nucleotides line up with TRBD1. Germline lookup yields CDR1 SGHRS and CDR2 YFSETQ. The ends lost 0 bases at V and 2 bases at J; junction bases unmatched: 2. The CDR3 has 15 residues. This chain's CDR3 is CASSLGQGGQETQYF. DNA of the CDR3: TGCGCCAGCAGCTTGGGACAGGGGGGACAAGAGACCCAGTACTTC.